This paragraph reports one TCR beta chain. Its matching antigen is unknown. The data belong to a study of cytomegalovirus exposure and HLA in healthy donors. The CDR3 totals 15 residues. Germline CDR1 is MNHNS and CDR2 is SASEGT. The V gene end was trimmed by 1 base and the J gene end by 3 bases; junction bases not matched to a gene: 5. This PCR relied on a set of 60 Vbeta primers and 13 Jbeta primers. Method: immunoSEQ multiplex PCR; TCRdb's copy keeps in-frame clones and lacks some. Among roughly 150,000 clones listed, about 70% were seen once. Notes on the study in general: A later analysis linked a missense variant in DCLRE1C to the trimming of TCR beta V and J genes. Three of the chains that were CMV-associated were confirmed in vitro to be specific for CMV antigens.

What was sequenced was PBMCs. The chain employs TRBV6-1 and TRBJ2-7; 8 bases fit TRBD1. The source of this sequence is a man aged 25 to 40 in good health and CMV-seropositive. CDR3 coding DNA: TGTGCCAGCAGTGAAGAAACAGGGGGGAACTACGAGCAGTACTTC. This gives the protein CASSEETGGNYEQYF.